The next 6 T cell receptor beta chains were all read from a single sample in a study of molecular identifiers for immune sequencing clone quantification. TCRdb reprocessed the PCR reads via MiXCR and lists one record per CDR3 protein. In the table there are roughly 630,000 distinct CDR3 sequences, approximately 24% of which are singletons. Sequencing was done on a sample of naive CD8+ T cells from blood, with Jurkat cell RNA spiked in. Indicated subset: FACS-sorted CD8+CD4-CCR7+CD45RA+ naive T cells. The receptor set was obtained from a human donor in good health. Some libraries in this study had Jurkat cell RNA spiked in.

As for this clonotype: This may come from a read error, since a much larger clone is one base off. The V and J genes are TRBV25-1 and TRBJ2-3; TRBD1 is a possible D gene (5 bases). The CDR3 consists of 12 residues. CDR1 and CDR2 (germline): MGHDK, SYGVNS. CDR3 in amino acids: CASSAVTGTQYF. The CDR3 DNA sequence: TGTGCCAGCAGTGCAGTAACAGGTACGCAGTATTTT.

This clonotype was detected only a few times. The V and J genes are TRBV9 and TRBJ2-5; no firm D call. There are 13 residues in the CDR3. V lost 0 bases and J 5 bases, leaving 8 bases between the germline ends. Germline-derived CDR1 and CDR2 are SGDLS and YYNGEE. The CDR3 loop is CASSVDVWETQYF. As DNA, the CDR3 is TGTGCCAGCAGCGTAGACGTCTGGGAGACCCAGTACTTC.

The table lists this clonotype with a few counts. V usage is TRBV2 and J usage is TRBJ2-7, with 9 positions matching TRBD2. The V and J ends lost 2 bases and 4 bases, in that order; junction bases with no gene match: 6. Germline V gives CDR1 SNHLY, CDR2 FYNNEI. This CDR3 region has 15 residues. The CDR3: CASSEWSSGDYEQYF. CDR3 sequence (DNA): TGTGCCAGCAGTGAATGGTCTAGCGGGGATTACGAGCAGTACTTC. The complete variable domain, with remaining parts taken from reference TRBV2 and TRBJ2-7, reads EPEVTQTPSHQVTQMGQEVILRCVPISNHLYFYWYRQILGQKVEFLVSFYNNEISEKSEIFDDQFSVERPDGSNFTLKIRSTKLEDSAMYFCASSEWSSGDYEQYFGPGTRLTVT.

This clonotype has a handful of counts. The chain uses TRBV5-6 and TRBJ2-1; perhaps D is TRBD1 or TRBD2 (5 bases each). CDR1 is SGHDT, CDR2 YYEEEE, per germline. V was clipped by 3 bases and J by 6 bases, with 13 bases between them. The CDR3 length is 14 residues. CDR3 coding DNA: TGTGCCAGCAGCTACAGGACTGCCGTCAATGAGCAGTTCTTC. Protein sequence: CASSYRTAVNEQFF.

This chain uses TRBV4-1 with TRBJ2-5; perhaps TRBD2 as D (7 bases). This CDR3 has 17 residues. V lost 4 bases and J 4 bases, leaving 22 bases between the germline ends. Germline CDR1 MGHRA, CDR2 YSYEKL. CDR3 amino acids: CASSPARGGGLTETQYF. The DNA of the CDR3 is TGCGCCAGCAGCCCTGCAAGGGGGGGGGGTCTGACAGAGACCCAGTACTTC.

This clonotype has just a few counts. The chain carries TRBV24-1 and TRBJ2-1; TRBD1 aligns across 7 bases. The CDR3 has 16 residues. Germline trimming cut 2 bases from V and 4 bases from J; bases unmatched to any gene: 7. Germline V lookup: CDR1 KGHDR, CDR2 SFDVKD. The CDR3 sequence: CATSDWFGTVYNEQFF. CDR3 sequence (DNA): TGTGCCACCAGTGATTGGTTTGGGACAGTTTACAATGAGCAGTTCTTC.